This T cell receptor (beta chain) derives from a study of T-cell reconstitution after alpha-beta-depleted transplantation in children. Library preparation (for TCRbeta) was performed with unique molecular identifiers. One entry per CDR3 protein, called by TCRdb with MiXCR from the PCR reads. The repertoire holds about 420,000 distinct CDR3 sequences, around 15% seen once, with around 28% in the top ten. V was shortened by 7 bases and J by 0 bases, with 13 bases between the two germline ends. Germline V lookup: CDR1 SNHLY, CDR2 FYNNEI. The CDR3 length is 14 residues. This clonotype was obtained from a boy less than two years old who had a stem cell transplant for Wiskott-Aldrich syndrome, so the T cells may come from the graft donor. This sequence joins TRBV2 and TRBJ2-7, with D unresolved. The sample in question was PBMCs, mostly from graft donor cells, obtained 360 days after TCRalphabeta/CD19-depleted stem cell transplant. The CDR3: CASTVTVLSYEQYF. The DNA for the CDR3 is TGTGCCAGCACCGTAACAGTCCTCTCCTACGAGCAGTACTTC.